These 7 T cell receptor beta chains originate from one sample sequenced in a study of shared clonotypes between healthy human individuals. Sequencing was performed with immunoSEQ multiplex PCR; in TCRdb, only in-frame clones are kept and a portion is missing. Altogether nearly 500,000 clones are present, about three quarters being singletons, with the ten largest covering 10% to 15%. The sample comprised PBMCs. The receptors derive from a woman aged 35 to 49 in good health. Some clones in this sample may be carry-over from other donors' samples.

The gene calls are TRBV15 and TRBJ1-4; D call uncertain. The CDR3 extends over 12 amino acids. V was cut by 4 bases and J by 7 bases, with 7 bases left in between. Germline V lookup: CDR1 LNHNV, CDR2 YYDKDF (reference sequence). CDR3 region: CATSNGVEKLFF. CDR3 sequence (DNA): TGTGCCACCAGCAACGGGGTTGAAAAACTGTTTTTT.

The chain combines TRBV30 with TRBJ2-1; 8 bases line up with TRBD2. The CDR3 has 14 amino acids. The ends lost 2 bases at V and 8 bases at J; junction bases unmatched: 8. Germline V gene lookup returns CDR1 GTSNPN and CDR2 SVGIG (reference sequence). Here the CDR3 DNA reads TGTGCCTGGAGTCTCAATAGCGGGAATCATGAGCAGTTCTTC. This encodes CAWSLNSGNHEQFF. The full variable domain, rest sourced from reference TRBV30 and TRBJ2-1, is SQTIHQWPATLVQPVGSPLSLECTVEGTSNPNLYWYRQAAGRGLQLLFYSVGIGQISSEVPQNLSASRPQDRQFILSSKKLLLSDSGFYLCAWSLNSGNHEQFFGPGTRLTVL.

This clone was counted between two and nine times. DNA of the CDR3: TGCAGCGTTGGTGACCGCAGCAATCAGCCCCAGCATTTT. It is translated as CSVGDRSNQPQHF. This rearrangement joins TRBV29-1 to TRBJ1-5; D uncertain. Germline V gives CDR1 SQVTM, CDR2 ANQGSEA. This CDR3 spans 13 amino acids. The V end was cut by 4 bases, the J end by 1 base, with 8 bases between.

About this clone: The sample has other DNA sequences that encode this CDR3 too. The genes are TRBV11-2 and TRBJ2-2; 8 bases fit TRBD2. Germline CDR1 reads SGHAT; CDR2 reads FQNNGV. With 3 bases clipped from V and 4 bases from J, the junction kept 7 bases outside the gene matches. This CDR3 spans 16 amino acids. The CDR3 protein is CASSLVGGLATGELFF. DNA of the CDR3: TGTGCCAGCAGCTTGGTTGGCGGACTAGCCACCGGGGAGCTGTTTTTT.

V usage is TRBV28 and J usage is TRBJ1-2, with TRBD1 matching over 7 bases. Trimming took 6 bases from V and 3 from J; bases not matched to a gene: 10. The CDR3 has 15 residues. The germline V gene encodes CDR1 MDHEN and CDR2 SYDVKM. This CDR3 reads CASSSTGQLYYGYTF. In DNA form, the CDR3 reads TGTGCCAGCAGCTCTACGGGACAGCTATACTATGGCTACACCTTC.

The chain has TRBV7-8 and TRBJ2-7, with 7 bases lining up with TRBD2. V lost 4 bases, J lost 3 bases, and 9 bases stayed unmatched. The germline CDR1 and CDR2 sequences are SGHVS and FQNEAQ. This CDR3 spans 15 amino acids. Written as DNA, the CDR3 is TGTGCCAGCAGCTCTTCCGGGACTAAGTTCTACGAGCAGTACTTC. This codes for CASSSSGTKFYEQYF.

As regards this clone: Just one base apart from a much larger clone, this may be a read error. The rearrangement links TRBV14 to TRBJ1-1; 7 bases line up with TRBD1. This CDR3 comprises 13 residues. V lost 6 bases and J lost 1; bases outside the gene matches: 2. The V gene's germline CDR1 is SGHDN and CDR2 FVKESK. The CDR3 sequence: CASSRQGNTEAFF. CDR3 DNA: TGTGCCAGCAGTCGACAGGGGAACACTGAAGCTTTCTTT.